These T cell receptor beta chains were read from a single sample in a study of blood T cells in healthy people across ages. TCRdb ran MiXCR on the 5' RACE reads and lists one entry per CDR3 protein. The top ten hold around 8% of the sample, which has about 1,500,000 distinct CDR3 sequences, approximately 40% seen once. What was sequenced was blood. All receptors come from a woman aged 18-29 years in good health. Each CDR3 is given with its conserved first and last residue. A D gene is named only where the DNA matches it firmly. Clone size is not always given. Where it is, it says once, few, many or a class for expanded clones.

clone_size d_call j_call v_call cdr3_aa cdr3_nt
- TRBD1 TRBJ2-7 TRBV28 CASRPRQGAYEQYF TGTGCCAGCAGGCCCAGACAGGGGGCTTACGAGCAGTACTTC
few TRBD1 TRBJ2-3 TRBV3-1 CASSRTGGLADTQYF TGTGCCAGCAGCCGGACAGGGGGATTGGCAGATACGCAGTATTTT
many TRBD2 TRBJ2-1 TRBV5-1 CASSLGLADYNEQFF TGCGCCAGCAGCTTGGGACTAGCGGATTACAATGAGCAGTTCTTC
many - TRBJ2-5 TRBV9 CASSVGLAEETQYF TGTGCCAGCAGCGTAGGGTTAGCGGAAGAGACCCAGTACTTC
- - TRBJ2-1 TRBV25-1 CASTPPVGNEQFF TGTGCCAGCACCCCTCCGGTTGGCAATGAGCAGTTCTTC
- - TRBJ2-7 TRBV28 CASSFGAYYEQYF TGTGCCAGCAGTTTTGGAGCTTATTACGAGCAGTACTTC
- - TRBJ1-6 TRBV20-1 CSATQGRGYNSPPHF TGCAGTGCTACTCAGGGTCGGGGTTATAATTCACCCCCCCACTTT
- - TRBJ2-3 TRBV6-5 CASSYSLLPTDTQYF TGTGCCAGCAGTTACTCACTCCTACCCACAGATACGCAGTATTTT
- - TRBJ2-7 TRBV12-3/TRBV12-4 CASSSTSLGDEQYF TGTGCCAGCAGTTCGACAAGCCTCGGGGACGAGCAGTACTTC
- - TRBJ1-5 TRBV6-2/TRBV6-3 CASSYPGNSNQPQHF TGTGCCAGCAGTTATCCGGGGAATAGCAATCAGCCCCAGCATTTT
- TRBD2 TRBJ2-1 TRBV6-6 CASSHGGGYYNEQFF TGTGCCAGCAGCCACGGGGGGGGATACTACAATGAGCAGTTCTTC
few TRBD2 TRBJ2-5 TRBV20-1 CSALGLAGGRETQYF TGCAGTGCTCTGGGACTAGCGGGAGGTAGAGAGACCCAGTACTTC
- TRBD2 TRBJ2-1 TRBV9 CASSVLAGAYNEQFF TGTGCCAGCAGTGTACTAGCGGGAGCCTACAATGAGCAGTTCTTC
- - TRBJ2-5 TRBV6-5 CAGSYLETQYF TGTGCCGGCAGTTATCTGGAGACCCAGTACTTC
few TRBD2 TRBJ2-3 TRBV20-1 CSAFRTSGSRDTQYF TGCAGTGCTTTCCGGACTAGCGGGAGTAGAGATACGCAGTATTTT
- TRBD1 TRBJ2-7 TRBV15 CATSTIGTVNYEQYF TGTGCCACCAGCACCATCGGGACAGTGAACTACGAGCAGTACTTC
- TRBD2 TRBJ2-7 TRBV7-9 CAGSLGLAGDEQYF TGTGCCGGCAGCTTGGGACTAGCGGGGGATGAGCAGTACTTC
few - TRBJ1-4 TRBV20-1 CSARVGAWGGNEKLFF TGCAGTGCTAGAGTCGGAGCGTGGGGCGGTAATGAAAAACTGTTTTTT
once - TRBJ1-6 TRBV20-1 CSASLGPNNSPLHF TGCAGTGCTAGTTTGGGGCCTAATAATTCACCCCTCCACTTT
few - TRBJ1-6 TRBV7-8 CASSFTTYSGNSPLHF TGTGCCAGCAGCTTTACGACCTATTCAGGGAATTCACCCCTCCACTTT
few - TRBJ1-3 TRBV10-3 CAISADRNTIYF TGTGCCATCAGTGCAGACCGAAACACCATATATTTT
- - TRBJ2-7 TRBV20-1 CSARDPAGNNQKQYF TGCAGTGCTAGAGATCCCGCAGGGAATAACCAAAAGCAGTACTTC
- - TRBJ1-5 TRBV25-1 CAGSFGGQPQHF TGTGCCGGCAGTTTTGGAGGGCAGCCCCAGCATTTT
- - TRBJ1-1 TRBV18 CASSPRTVWLLNTEAFF TGTGCCAGCTCACCTCGGACAGTTTGGCTCCTTAACACTGAAGCTTTCTTT